This T cell receptor (beta chain) was profiled in a study of siplizumab effects on memory and regulatory T cells. Sequencing was performed with immunoSEQ multiplex PCR; in TCRdb, only in-frame clones are kept and a portion is missing. The sample lists 94,000 or so clones; approximately 94% were seen once. This sequence was found in a human donor in good health. Sequencing used CD8+ T cells sorted from blood.

The CDR3 reads CASGSSGSSYNEQFF. Written as DNA, the CDR3 is TGTGCTAGTGGATCAAGCGGGAGCTCCTACAATGAGCAGTTCTTC. The J gene is TRBJ2-1, the V gene TRBV12-5; 8 nucleotides match TRBD2. There are 15 residues in the CDR3. The V gene's germline CDR1 is LGHNT and CDR2 FRNRAP. The junction had 4 bases not matched to a gene; V was cut back by 6 bases and J by 0 bases. Filled out from reference TRBV12-5 and TRBJ2-1, the complete variable domain reads DARVTQTPRHKVTEMGQEVTMRCQPILGHNTVFWYRQTMMQGLELLAYFRNRAPLDDSGMPKDRFSAEMPDATLATLKIQPSEPRDSAVYFCASGSSGSSYNEQFFGPGTRLTVL.